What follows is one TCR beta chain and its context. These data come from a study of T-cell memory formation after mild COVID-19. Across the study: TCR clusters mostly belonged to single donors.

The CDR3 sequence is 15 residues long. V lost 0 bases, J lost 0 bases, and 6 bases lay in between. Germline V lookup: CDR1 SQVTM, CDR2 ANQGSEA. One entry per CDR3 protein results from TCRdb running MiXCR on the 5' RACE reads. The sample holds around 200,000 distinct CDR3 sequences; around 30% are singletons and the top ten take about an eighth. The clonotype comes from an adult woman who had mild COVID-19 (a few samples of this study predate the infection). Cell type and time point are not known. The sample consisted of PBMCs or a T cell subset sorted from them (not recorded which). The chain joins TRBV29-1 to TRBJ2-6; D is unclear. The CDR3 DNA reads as TGCAGCGTTGAAGATCTCCGCTCTGGGGCCAACGTCCTGACTTTC. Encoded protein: CSVEDLRSGANVLTF.